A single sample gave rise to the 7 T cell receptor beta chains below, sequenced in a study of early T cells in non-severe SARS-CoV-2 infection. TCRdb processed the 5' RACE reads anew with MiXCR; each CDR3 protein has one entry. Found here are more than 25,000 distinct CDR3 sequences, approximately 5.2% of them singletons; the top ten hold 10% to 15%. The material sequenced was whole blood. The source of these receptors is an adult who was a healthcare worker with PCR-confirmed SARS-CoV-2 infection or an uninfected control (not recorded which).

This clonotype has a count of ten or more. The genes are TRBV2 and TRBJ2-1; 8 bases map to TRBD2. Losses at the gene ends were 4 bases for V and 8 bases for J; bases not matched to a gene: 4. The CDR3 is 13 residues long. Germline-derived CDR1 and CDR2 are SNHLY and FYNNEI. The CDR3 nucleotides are TGTGCCAGCAGTGGCCTAGCGGGCCATGAGCAGTTCTTC. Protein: CASSGLAGHEQFF.

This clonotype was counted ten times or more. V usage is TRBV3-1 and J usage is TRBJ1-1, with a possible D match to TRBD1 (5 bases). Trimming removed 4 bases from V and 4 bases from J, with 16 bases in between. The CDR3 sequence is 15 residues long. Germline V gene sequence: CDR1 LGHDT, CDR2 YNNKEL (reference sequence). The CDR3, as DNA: TGTGCCAGCAGCCCCCGGTGGGGGGACGTCACTGAAGCTTTCTTT. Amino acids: CASSPRWGDVTEAFF.

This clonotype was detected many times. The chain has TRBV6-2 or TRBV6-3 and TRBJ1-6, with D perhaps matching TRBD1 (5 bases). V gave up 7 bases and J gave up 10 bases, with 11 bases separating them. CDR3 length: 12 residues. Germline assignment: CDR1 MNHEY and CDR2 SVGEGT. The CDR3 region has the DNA TGTGCCAGCAACTCGGGGGGGTCACCCCTCCACTTT. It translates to CASNSGGSPLHF.

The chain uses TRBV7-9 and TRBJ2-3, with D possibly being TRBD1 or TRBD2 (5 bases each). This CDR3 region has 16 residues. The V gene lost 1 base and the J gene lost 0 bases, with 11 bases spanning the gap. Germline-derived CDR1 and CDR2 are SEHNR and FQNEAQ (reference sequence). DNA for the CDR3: TGTGCCAGCAGCTTAGGGGACGGGGCTAGCACAGATACGCAGTATTTT. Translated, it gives CASSLGDGASTDTQYF.

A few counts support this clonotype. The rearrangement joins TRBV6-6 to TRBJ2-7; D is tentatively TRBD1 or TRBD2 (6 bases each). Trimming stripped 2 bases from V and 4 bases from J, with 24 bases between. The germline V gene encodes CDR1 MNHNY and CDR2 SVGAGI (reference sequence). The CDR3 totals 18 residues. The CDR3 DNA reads TGTGCCAGCAGTTACCGTCTCCCGGGGGACACCGTTAGATACGAGCAGTACTTC. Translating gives CASSYRLPGDTVRYEQYF.

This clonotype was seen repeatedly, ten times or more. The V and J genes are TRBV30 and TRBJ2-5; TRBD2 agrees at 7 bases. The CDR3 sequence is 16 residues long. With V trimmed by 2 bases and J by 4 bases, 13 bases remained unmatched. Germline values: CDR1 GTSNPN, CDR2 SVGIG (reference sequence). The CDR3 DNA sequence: TGTGCCTGGAGTCCCCCCGGACTAGAGGTAGTAGAGACCCAGTACTTC. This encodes CAWSPPGLEVVETQYF.

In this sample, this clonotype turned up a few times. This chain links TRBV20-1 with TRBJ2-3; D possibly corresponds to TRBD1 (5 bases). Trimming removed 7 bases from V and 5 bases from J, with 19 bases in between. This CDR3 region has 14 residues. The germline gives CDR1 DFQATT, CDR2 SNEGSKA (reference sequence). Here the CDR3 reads CSVTRWGPGDTQYF. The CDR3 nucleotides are TGCAGTGTTACGCGGTGGGGCCCTGGAGATACGCAGTATTTT.